This TCR beta chain was found in a study of cytomegalovirus exposure and HLA in healthy donors. The PCR used 60 Vbeta and 13 Jbeta primers. Libraries were prepared by immunoSEQ multiplex PCR; TCRdb keeps only in-frame clonotypes and omits some of them. The sample records about 170,000 clones, under 75% being singletons. These donors counted as nominally healthy when sampled, but unrecorded immune exposures were likely. Study results and caveats: Compared with the approximately 670-donor mean, an Asian-associated ancestry cluster reportedly had fewer N-insertions, according to a later analysis. Rarity characterized most TCR sequences, yet some public TCRs appeared in many donors.

CDR1 is MDHEN and CDR2 is SYDVKM in the germline V gene. The V and J ends lost 4 bases and 3 bases, in that order; junction bases with no gene match: 17. The CDR3 has 18 amino acids. This clone was recorded a few times. As yet, its antigen is unknown. The TCR originated in a man aged 40-49 years in good health and CMV-seropositive. Sequenced: PBMCs. The chain couples TRBV28 to TRBJ1-2; 7 nucleotides align to TRBD1. The CDR3 DNA is TGTGCCAGCAGTTCTTACCTTAAGAAATCCGGGACAGACTATGGCTACACCTTC. It encodes CASSSYLKKSGTDYGYTF.